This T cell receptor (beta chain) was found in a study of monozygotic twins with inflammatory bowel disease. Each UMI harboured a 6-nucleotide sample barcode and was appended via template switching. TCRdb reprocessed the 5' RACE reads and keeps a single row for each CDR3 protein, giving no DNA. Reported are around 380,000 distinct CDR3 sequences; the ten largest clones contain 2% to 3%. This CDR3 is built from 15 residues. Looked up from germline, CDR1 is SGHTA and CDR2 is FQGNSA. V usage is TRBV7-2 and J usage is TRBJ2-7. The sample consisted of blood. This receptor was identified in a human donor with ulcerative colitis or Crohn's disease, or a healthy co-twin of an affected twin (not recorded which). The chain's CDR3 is CASSFPRPSSYEQYF.